This is a list of T cell receptor beta chains from one sample in a study of blood T cell repertoires in COVID-19. TCRdb's copy holds only in-frame clones and misses some; the assay was immunoSEQ multiplex PCR. The table records some 77,000 clones, 80% to 85% of them present only once. The sample comprised peripheral blood. The receptor set was obtained from a woman aged 60-75 years with acute or convalescent COVID-19. Each CDR3 is given with its conserved first and last residue. The D gene is left open where the match is weak. Size tells how often a clone was seen (once, few, many) or the class of an expanded clone, and some rows leave it out.

TGTGCCAGCAGCTTGTTCGGGGGGCCTGGAAACACCATATATTTT	CASSLFGGPGNTIYF	.	.	TRBV5-8	TRBJ1-3
TGTGCCAGCATCCCCGGGACAGTCGTCAATGAGCAGTTCTTC	CASIPGTVVNEQFF	.	TRBD1	TRBV7-2	TRBJ2-1
TGTGCCTGGAGTGCAACGACAGGGGGCACGCTTCGTGCTTTCTTT	CAWSATTGGTLRAFF	.	TRBD1	TRBV30	TRBJ1-1
TGTGCCAGTAGTATAGATCGTCAGGGTGGGTCAAATTCACCCCTCCACTTT	CASSIDRQGGSNSPLHF	.	.	TRBV19	TRBJ1-6
TGTGCCAGCGACCCAGGGGGCGGAAATCAGCCCCAGCATTTT	CASDPGGGNQPQHF	.	TRBD1	TRBV7-2	TRBJ1-5
TGTGCCATCAGTGAGACAGGGGGGCTCGGCGAGCAGTACTTC	CAISETGGLGEQYF	few	TRBD1	TRBV10-3	TRBJ2-7
TGTGCCAGCAGCCGAAGCGCGGGGGCCTTCACAGATACGCAGTATTTT	CASSRSAGAFTDTQYF	.	.	TRBV9	TRBJ2-3
TGTGCCAGCAGCCCGACAGAGTCCTATGGCTACACCTTC	CASSPTESYGYTF	.	.	TRBV7-9	TRBJ1-2
TGTGCCAGTATGACGCCGAGGACAGGGGGCTCGAGCAACTATGGCTACACCTTC	CASMTPRTGGSSNYGYTF	.	TRBD1	TRBV19	TRBJ1-2
TGTGCCAGCAGTACAGTGAACACTGAAGCTTTCTTT	CASSTVNTEAFF	.	.	TRBV6-6	TRBJ1-1
TGCAGCGTCCATCACCCCGGGACAGGGGGCCGTGCAGATACGCAGTATTTT	CSVHHPGTGGRADTQYF	.	TRBD1	TRBV29-1	TRBJ2-3
TGTGCCAGCAGCGTAGGCGCGGGGACAGGACAGATTGGCTACACCTTC	CASSVGAGTGQIGYTF	.	TRBD1	TRBV9	TRBJ1-2
TGCACCAGCAGCCAAGACGAACTAGCGGGACGAGAGACCCAGTACTTC	CTSSQDELAGRETQYF	few	.	TRBV1	TRBJ2-5
TGCGCCAGCAGGCGGAGCTACGAGCAGTACTTC	CASRRSYEQYF	few	.	TRBV5-1	TRBJ2-7
TGTGCCAGCAGCGAGGGGGCGCGGCGGGAAAAACTGTTTTTT	CASSEGARREKLFF	once	TRBD1	TRBV7-9	TRBJ1-4